This T cell receptor (beta chain) was recovered during a study of OX40 agonist ivuxolimab in advanced cancers. Findings and limits, study-wide: Mean expanded clone counts were higher in CD8+ than CD4+ T cells. Low normalized T-cell clonal expansion also characterized some of the nonresponders.

Note on this clone: Its antigen is unidentified.

The germline CDR1 and CDR2 sequences are LNHDA and SQIVND (reference sequence). The CDR3 has 14 residues. V lost 10 bases and J lost 5; bases outside the gene matches: 12. TCRdb keeps only in-frame clones here, not all; method: immunoSEQ multiplex PCR. Among tens of thousands of clones listed, roughly 87% were seen once. This clonotype was sampled from an adult with an advanced solid tumor such as melanoma, head and neck, liver or kidney cancer. The specimen was CD4+ or CD8+ T cells sorted from blood, collected in a trial of the OX40 agonist ivuxolimab. The chain carries TRBV19 and TRBJ2-3; 7 positions match TRBD2. This chain's CDR3 is CATGIAGSGDTQYF. The CDR3 DNA reads TGTGCCACGGGGATAGCGGGCAGTGGAGATACGCAGTATTTT.